What follows is one TCR beta chain and its context. This record comes from a study of CD8+ T cells in alopecia areata. Looking at the study overall: The study gave treated patients oral tofacitinib at 5 to 10 mg twice daily.

The CDR3 consists of 12 residues. Germline V lookup: CDR1 SQVTM, CDR2 ANQGSEA. V dropped 4 bases and J dropped 2; count of bases not matched to a gene: 2. As the sequencing template, cDNA was produced by extracting RNA and reverse transcribing it. Sequencing was performed with immunoSEQ multiplex PCR; in TCRdb, only in-frame clones are kept and a portion is missing. This table has roughly 150,000 clones, 45% to 60% appearing once. The source of this sequence is a human donor with alopecia areata. This specimen was CD8+ T cells sorted from blood, taken at week 0. V gene TRBV29-1 combines with J gene TRBJ2-7, with 7 nucleotides matching TRBD1. CDR3 loop: CSVVGQTYEQYF. CDR3 bases: TGCAGCGTTGTGGGACAGACCTACGAGCAGTACTTC.